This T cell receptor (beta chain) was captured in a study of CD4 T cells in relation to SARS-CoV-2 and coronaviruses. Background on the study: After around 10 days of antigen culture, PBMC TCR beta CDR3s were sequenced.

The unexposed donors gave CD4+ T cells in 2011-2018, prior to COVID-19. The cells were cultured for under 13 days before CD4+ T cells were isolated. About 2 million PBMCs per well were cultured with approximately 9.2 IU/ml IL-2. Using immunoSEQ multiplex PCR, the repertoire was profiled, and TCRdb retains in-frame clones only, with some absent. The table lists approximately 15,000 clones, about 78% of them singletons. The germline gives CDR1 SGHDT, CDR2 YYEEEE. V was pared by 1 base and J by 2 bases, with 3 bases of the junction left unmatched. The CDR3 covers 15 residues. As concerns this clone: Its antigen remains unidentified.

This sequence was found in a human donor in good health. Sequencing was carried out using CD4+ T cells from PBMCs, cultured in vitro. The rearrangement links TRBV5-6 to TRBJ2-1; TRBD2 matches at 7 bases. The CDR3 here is CASSLSTSAYNEQFF. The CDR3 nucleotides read TGTGCCAGCAGCTTGAGCACTAGCGCCTACAATGAGCAGTTCTTC.